The next 32 T cell receptor beta chains were all read from a single sample in a study of shared clonotypes between healthy human individuals. Libraries were prepared by immunoSEQ multiplex PCR; TCRdb keeps only in-frame clonotypes and omits some of them. Of over a million clones in the sample, more than 95% were seen once. The sequenced sample was naive CD4+ T cells sorted from blood. Subset: CD45RA+ positively selected. These receptors were obtained from a man between 25 and 39 years old in good health.

The chain is built from TRBV4-1 and TRBJ1-5, with TRBD1 identical over 9 bases. V was pared by 4 bases and J by 3 bases, with 4 bases of the junction left unmatched. The V gene's germline CDR1 is MGHRA and CDR2 YSYEKL. The CDR3 is 15 residues long. CDR3 nucleotides: TGCGCCAGCAGCCCTCGACAGGGGGTCAATCAGCCCCAGCATTTT. It specifies CASSPRQGVNQPQHF.

The chain couples TRBV18 to TRBJ2-2; 7 nucleotides line up with TRBD2. This CDR3 region has 16 residues. Trimming at V came to 3 bases and at J to 6 bases, leaving 10 bases not matched to a gene. The germline CDR1 and CDR2 sequences are KGHSH and LQKENI. CDR3 protein: CASSPPGRATPGELFF. The CDR3 bases are TGTGCCAGCTCACCGCCAGGGAGGGCCACACCCGGGGAGCTGTTTTTT.

This clone has only a few counts. V and J are TRBV5-1 and TRBJ2-7; 11 bases align to TRBD1. This CDR3 is 16 amino acids long. Germline CDR1 is SGHRS and CDR2 is YFSETQ. V was pared by 3 bases and J by 3 bases, with 8 bases of the junction left unmatched. The CDR3 protein is CASSSGRTGGIYEQYF. In DNA form, the CDR3 reads TGCGCCAGCAGCTCAGGGAGGACAGGGGGCATCTACGAGCAGTACTTC.

As concerns this clone: A junction boundary mismatches the germline segment, possibly from a read error. This sequence joins TRBV29-1 and TRBJ2-3, with unresolved D. The V gene's germline CDR1 is SQVTM and CDR2 ANQGSEA. There are 13 residues in the CDR3. As DNA, the CDR3 is TGCAGAGTTGAATGGCCTAGCACAGATACGCAGTATTTT. Protein: CRVEWPSTDTQYF.

This clone was detected once. The gene calls are TRBV6-5 and TRBJ2-7, with 7 bases fitting TRBD1. Trimming removed 4 bases from V and 3 bases from J; junction bases left unmatched: 12. This CDR3 region has 16 residues. Germline loops: CDR1 MNHEY, CDR2 SVGAGI. This chain's CDR3 is CASSSINRGTYYEQYF. The CDR3 DNA is TGTGCCAGCAGTTCTATTAACAGGGGAACTTACTACGAGCAGTACTTC.

The chain links TRBV7-2 to TRBJ2-5; 14 bases map to TRBD2. The CDR3 extends over 15 amino acids. The ends lost 9 bases at V and 2 bases at J; junction bases unmatched: 5. Looked up from germline, CDR1 is SGHTA and CDR2 is FQGNSA. The CDR3 DNA reads TGTGCCAGTGGGACTAGCGGGAGCGGGCAAGAGACCCAGTACTTC. It translates to CASGTSGSGQETQYF.

The chain carries TRBV18 and TRBJ2-1, with 9 bases aligning to TRBD2. Losses at the gene ends were 4 bases for V and 5 bases for J; bases not matched to a gene: 9. This CDR3 is 16 amino acids long. CDR1 and CDR2 (germline): KGHSH, LQKENI. CDR3 sequence: CASSLLASGKNNEQFF. The CDR3 nucleotides read TGTGCCAGCTCACTACTAGCTAGCGGGAAAAACAATGAGCAGTTCTTC.

Only one count was recorded for this clone. The CDR3 sequence: CASLLDNTGELFF. The CDR3 nucleotides are TGTGCCAGTCTTCTGGATAACACCGGGGAGCTGTTTTTT. J is TRBJ2-2 and V is TRBV5-6; D is ambiguous. Germline values: CDR1 SGHDT, CDR2 YYEEEE. This CDR3 region has 13 residues. The V gene lost 8 bases and the J gene lost 2 bases, with 10 bases spanning the gap.

In this sample, this clone turned up once. The DNA of the CDR3 is TGCGCCAGCAGCCCAGGACTGGACCTCGCTTACAATGAGCAGTTCTTC. The encoded protein is CASSPGLDLAYNEQFF. The chain joins TRBV5-1 to TRBJ2-1, with D possibly being TRBD2 (5 bases). CDR1 and CDR2 from the germline V gene are SGHRS and YFSETQ. The CDR3 length is 16 residues. Trimming left V 4 bases short and J 4 bases short, with 18 bases between.

This clone was recorded a few times. The gene calls are TRBV5-4 and TRBJ1-2, with D possibly being TRBD1 (6 bases). The germline V gene encodes CDR1 SGHNT and CDR2 YYREEE (reference sequence). Trimming pared 5 bases from V and 4 bases from J, leaving 15 bases between. CDR3 length equals 14 residues. In DNA form, the CDR3 reads TGTGCCAGCAGATGGTCCGGACAGATCTATGGCTACACCTTC. Protein: CASRWSGQIYGYTF.

The gene calls are TRBV7-9 and TRBJ2-5, with 8 bases that match TRBD1. The CDR3 runs 14 residues. Losses at the gene ends were 5 bases for V and 4 bases for J; bases not matched to a gene: 6. CDR1 is SEHNR, CDR2 FQNEAQ, per germline (reference sequence). The CDR3 here is CASSRQGAAETQYF. The CDR3, as DNA: TGTGCCAGCAGCAGGCAGGGGGCGGCAGAGACCCAGTACTTC.

The rearrangement uses TRBV5-1 and TRBJ2-3; 8 bases match TRBD1. V shed 4 bases, J shed 0 bases, and the junction held 7 bases outside the gene matches. The CDR3 totals 16 residues. Germline V gene sequence: CDR1 SGHRS, CDR2 YFSETQ. As DNA, the CDR3 is TGCGCCAGCAGCAAGGACAGGGCAACTAGCACAGATACGCAGTATTTT. Translated, it gives CASSKDRATSTDTQYF.

This clone has a handful of counts. Other DNA sequences within the sample encode an identical CDR3. The chain links TRBV5-6 to TRBJ2-7; no clear D. This CDR3 comprises 11 residues. Germline CDR1 is SGHDT and CDR2 is YYEEEE. Deletions cut 0 bases from V and 4 bases from J, with 2 bases between. CDR3 sequence (DNA): TGTGCCAGCAGCTTGGGATACGAGCAGTACTTC. Protein: CASSLGYEQYF. Using reference TRBV5-6 and TRBJ2-7 for the parts outside the CDR3, the full variable domain is DAGVTQSPTHLIKTRGQQVTLRCSPKSGHDTVSWYQQALGQGPQFIFQYYEEEERQRGNFPDRFSGHQFPNYSSELNVNALLLGDSALYLCASSLGYEQYFGPGTRLTVT.

The CDR3 loop reads CASTLLQTKLTQPQHF. The CDR3 coding sequence is TGTGCCAGCACCCTTCTACAGACGAAGTTAACTCAGCCCCAGCATTTT. V usage is TRBV28 and J usage is TRBJ1-5; D remains ambiguous. Germline V gene data show CDR1 as MDHEN and CDR2 as SYDVKM. Trimming shortened V by 7 bases and J by 6 bases, and 22 bases separated the two germline ends. There are 16 residues in the CDR3.

V usage is TRBV4-3 and J usage is TRBJ2-7; TRBD1 matches at 9 bases. Germline assignment: CDR1 LGHNA and CDR2 YSLEER. The CDR3 has 14 amino acids. V was pared by 4 bases and J by 10 bases, with 11 bases of the junction left unmatched. In DNA form, the CDR3 reads TGCGCCAGCAGCCCCGGACCCGGGACAGGGCATCAGTACTTC. It specifies CASSPGPGTGHQYF.

As to this clone: This CDR3 is also generated by other DNA sequences in the sample. This rearrangement joins TRBV7-2 to TRBJ2-3; D gene unclear. This CDR3 has 13 residues. V was cut by 6 bases and J by 2 bases, with 9 bases left in between. The germline V gene has CDR1 SGHTA and CDR2 FQGNSA. DNA of the CDR3: TGTGCCAGCAGTTTAAACCCCACAGATACGCAGTATTTT. This encodes CASSLNPTDTQYF.

The rearrangement uses TRBV4-3 and TRBJ2-1; TRBD2 matches at 12 bases. The CDR3 is 18 residues long. The V and J ends lost 2 bases and 7 bases, in that order; junction bases with no gene match: 12. CDR1 and CDR2 from the germline V gene are LGHNA and YSLEER. CDR3 region: CASSQFRTSGTAGNEQFF. As DNA, the CDR3 is TGCGCCAGCAGCCAATTTCGGACTAGCGGGACCGCCGGGAATGAGCAGTTCTTC.

This chain joins TRBV14 and TRBJ2-7; D gene ambiguous. Germline loops: CDR1 SGHDN, CDR2 FVKESK. Trimming shortened V by 2 bases and J by 7 bases, and 15 bases separated the two germline ends. CDR3 size: 14 residues. The CDR3 sequence: CASSQRSPFGEQYF. The CDR3 DNA reads TGTGCCAGCAGCCAAAGATCCCCCTTCGGGGAGCAGTACTTC.

DNA of the CDR3: TGTGCCAGTAGCCCCGGGACCAACTATGGCTACACCTTC. This encodes CASSPGTNYGYTF. The gene calls are TRBV19 and TRBJ1-2; TRBD1 might be the D (5 bases). CDR3 length: 13 amino acids. V shed 6 bases and J shed 2 bases, with 10 bases lying between them. CDR1 is LNHDA and CDR2 is SQIVND in the germline V gene (reference sequence).

This clone has only one observation. This chain links TRBV7-6 with TRBJ2-7; the match to TRBD2 covers 12 bases. The CDR3 has 16 amino acids. Germline lookup yields CDR1 SGHVS and CDR2 FNYEAQ. V lost 1 base, J lost 7 bases, and 8 bases stayed unmatched. CDR3 bases: TGTGCCAGCAGCTTAGGGGGGACTAGCGGGCTCTGGGAGCAGTACTTC. Amino acid sequence: CASSLGGTSGLWEQYF.

V is TRBV9 and J is TRBJ2-1; the match to TRBD2 covers 7 bases. CDR3 size: 17 residues. Germline CDR1 SGDLS, CDR2 YYNGEE. Trimming at V came to 0 bases and at J to 10 bases, leaving 16 bases not matched to a gene. The CDR3 region has the DNA TGTGCCAGCAGCGTAGCAAGCGGGACCTCCTTGGACCCGGAGCAGTTCTTC. It specifies CASSVASGTSLDPEQFF.

J is TRBJ2-2 and V is TRBV27; tentatively, D is TRBD2 (5 bases). Germline loops: CDR1 MNHEY, CDR2 SMNVEV (reference sequence). The V gene lost 3 bases and the J gene lost 0 bases, with 14 bases spanning the gap. The CDR3 covers 17 residues. This chain's CDR3 is CASSFSRGHANTGELFF. The CDR3 bases are TGTGCCAGCAGTTTCTCCCGAGGGCACGCGAACACCGGGGAGCTGTTTTTT.

The chain carries TRBV5-1 and TRBJ2-7; 10 nucleotides match TRBD1. CDR3 size: 16 residues. V lost 4 bases and J lost 2; bases outside the gene matches: 9. Germline CDR1 is SGHRS and CDR2 is YFSETQ. CDR3 amino acids: CASSPDPTGGTYEQYF. CDR3 in DNA: TGCGCCAGCAGCCCCGACCCGACAGGGGGCACCTACGAGCAGTACTTC.

The chain has TRBV5-4 and TRBJ2-1, with 14 bases fitting TRBD2. The V segment lost 4 bases and the J segment 0 bases; nucleotides outside the gene matches: 3. The CDR3 length is 17 residues. Germline CDR1 reads SGHNT; CDR2 reads YYREEE (reference sequence). CDR3 DNA: TGTGCCAGCAGCCACGGGACTAGCGGGAGCTCCTACAATGAGCAGTTCTTC. Protein sequence: CASSHGTSGSSYNEQFF.

In the case of this clone: Other DNA sequences in the sample encode the same CDR3. The chain couples TRBV7-8 to TRBJ2-7; 8 bases map to TRBD2. In germline, CDR1 is SGHVS, CDR2 FQNEAQ. The CDR3 covers 13 residues. V shed 5 bases and J 4 bases; nucleotides not matched to a gene: 4. The CDR3: CASSRSGSYEQYF. In nucleotides, the CDR3 is TGTGCCAGCAGCCGCAGCGGGAGTTACGAGCAGTACTTC.

The chain has TRBV14 and TRBJ2-2; tentatively, D is TRBD1 (6 bases). CDR3 length: 15 amino acids. V lost 1 base to trimming and J lost 5 bases, with 11 bases between them. Germline CDR1 reads SGHDN; CDR2 reads FVKESK. As DNA, the CDR3 is TGTGCCAGCAGCCAAGTAGGGACAAGGACCGGGGAGCTGTTTTTT. Protein: CASSQVGTRTGELFF.

V gene TRBV5-1 combines with J gene TRBJ2-1, with D hard to call. Germline V CDR1 and CDR2: SGHRS, YFSETQ. The CDR3 is 11 amino acids. V gave up 2 bases and J gave up 8 bases, with 5 bases separating them. CDR3 sequence reads: CASSLTDEQFF. The DNA for the CDR3 is TGCGCCAGCAGCTTAACAGATGAGCAGTTCTTC.

The chain recombines TRBV5-1 with TRBJ2-5; 7 positions agree with TRBD2. Germline V gene data show CDR1 as SGHRS and CDR2 as YFSETQ. CDR3 length equals 13 residues. V lost 4 bases to trimming and J lost 5 bases; unmatched junction nucleotides: 5. The CDR3 sequence is CASSPTSRETQYF. Here the CDR3 DNA reads TGCGCCAGCAGCCCGACTAGCCGGGAGACCCAGTACTTC. The full variable domain, in which reference TRBV5-1 and TRBJ2-5 provide the parts outside the CDR3, is KAGVTQTPRYLIKTRGQQVTLSCSPISGHRSVSWYQQTPGQGLQFLFEYFSETQRNKGNFPGRFSGRQFSNSRSEMNVSTLELGDSALYLCASSPTSRETQYFGPGTRLLVL.

This clone was seen only a few times. The CDR3 DNA follows: TGTGCCAGCAGCCCGAGGGGTTACGAGCAGTACTTC. It is translated as CASSPRGYEQYF. The chain carries TRBV7-9 and TRBJ2-7; D could derive from TRBD1 or TRBD2 (5 bases each). Germline V gene lookup returns CDR1 SEHNR and CDR2 FQNEAQ (reference sequence). The V end lost 5 bases, the J end lost 4 bases, and 9 bases lay between the germline ends. The CDR3 length is 12 residues. The variable domain in full, with the rest retrieved from reference TRBV7-9 and TRBJ2-7, is DTGVSQNPRHKITKRGQNVTFRCDPISEHNRLYWYRQTLGQGPEFLTYFQNEAQLEKSRLLSDRFSAERPKGSFSTLEIQRTEQGDSAMYLCASSPRGYEQYFGPGTRLTVT.

The chain is built from TRBV7-2 and TRBJ2-1, with 12 nucleotides matching TRBD2. The CDR3 sequence is 16 residues long. V lost 0 bases, J lost 6 bases, and 3 bases stayed unmatched. CDR1 and CDR2 from the germline V gene are SGHTA and FQGNSA. The CDR3 nucleotides are TGTGCCAGCAGCTTAGCACTAGCGGGAGGAGTCAATGAGCAGTTCTTC. Encoded protein: CASSLALAGGVNEQFF.

The chain employs TRBV5-1 and TRBJ2-2; 10 bases are a match to TRBD2. The CDR3 sequence is 18 residues long. V trimming: 3 bases; J trimming: 2 bases; junction bases outside the gene matches: 10. CDR1 is SGHRS, CDR2 YFSETQ, per germline. The CDR3 loop reads CASSSTPTSGANTGELFF. The CDR3 DNA is TGCGCCAGCAGCTCAACGCCAACTAGCGGGGCTAACACCGGGGAGCTGTTTTTT.

Turning to this clone: Distinct nucleotide sequences in the sample also encode this CDR3. The CDR3 nucleotides read TGTGCCAGCAGTTTACCTCTCGATGAGCAGTTCTTC. Translating gives CASSLPLDEQFF. The rearrangement joins TRBV28 to TRBJ2-1; D not certain. Germline CDR1 is MDHEN and CDR2 is SYDVKM. The CDR3 has 12 amino acids. Trimming removed 2 bases at V and 8 bases at J, with 7 bases between. The full variable domain, its missing parts supplied by reference TRBV28 and TRBJ2-1, is DVKVTQSSRYLVKRTGEKVFLECVQDMDHENMFWYRQDPGLGLRLIYFSYDVKMKEKGDIPEGYSVSREKKERFSLILESASTNQTSMYLCASSLPLDEQFFGPGTRLTVL.